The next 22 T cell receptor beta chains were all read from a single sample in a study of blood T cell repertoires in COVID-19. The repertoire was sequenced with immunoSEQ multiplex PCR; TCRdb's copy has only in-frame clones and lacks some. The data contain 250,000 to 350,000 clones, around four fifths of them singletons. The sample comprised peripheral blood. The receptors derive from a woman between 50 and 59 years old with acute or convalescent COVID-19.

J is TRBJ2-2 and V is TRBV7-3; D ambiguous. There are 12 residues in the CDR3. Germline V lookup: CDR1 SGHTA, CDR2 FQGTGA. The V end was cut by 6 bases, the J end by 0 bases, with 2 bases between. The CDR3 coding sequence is TGTGCCAGCAGTACGAACACCGGGGAGCTGTTTTTT. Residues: CASSTNTGELFF.

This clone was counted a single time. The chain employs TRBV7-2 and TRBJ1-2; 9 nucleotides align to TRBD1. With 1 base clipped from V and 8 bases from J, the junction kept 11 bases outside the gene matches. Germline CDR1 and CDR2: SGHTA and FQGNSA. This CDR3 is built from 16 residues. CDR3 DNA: TGTGCCAGCAGCTTAGGAGGACAGGGGCCTTCGGGGGGCTACACCTTC. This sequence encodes CASSLGGQGPSGGYTF. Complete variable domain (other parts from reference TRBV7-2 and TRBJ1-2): GAGVSQSPSNKVTEKGKDVELRCDPISGHTALYWYRQSLGQGLEFLIYFQGNSAPDKSGLPSDRFSAERTGGSVSTLTIQRTQQEDSAVYLCASSLGGQGPSGGYTFGSGTRLTVV.

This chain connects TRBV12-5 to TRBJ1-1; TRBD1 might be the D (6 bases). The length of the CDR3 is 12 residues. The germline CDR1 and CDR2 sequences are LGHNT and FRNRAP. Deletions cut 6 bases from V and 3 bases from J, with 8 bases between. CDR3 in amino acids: CASGDSYTEAFF. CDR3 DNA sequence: TGTGCTAGTGGGGACAGTTACACTGAAGCTTTCTTT.

CDR3 sequence (DNA): TGTGCCAGCAGCTGGAAGACAGAGAACACTGAAGCTTTCTTT. It yields the protein CASSWKTENTEAFF. The chain links TRBV7-2 to TRBJ1-1, with D possibly being TRBD1 (5 bases). CDR1 is SGHTA and CDR2 is FQGNSA in the germline V gene. The CDR3 contains 14 residues. V was pared by 4 bases and J by 1 base, with 10 bases between.

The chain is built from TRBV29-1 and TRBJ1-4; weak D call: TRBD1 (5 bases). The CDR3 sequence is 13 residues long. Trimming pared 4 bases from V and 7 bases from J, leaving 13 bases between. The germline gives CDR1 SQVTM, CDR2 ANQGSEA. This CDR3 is CSVVRDDSEKLFF. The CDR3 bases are TGCAGCGTTGTACGAGACGACAGTGAAAAACTGTTTTTT.

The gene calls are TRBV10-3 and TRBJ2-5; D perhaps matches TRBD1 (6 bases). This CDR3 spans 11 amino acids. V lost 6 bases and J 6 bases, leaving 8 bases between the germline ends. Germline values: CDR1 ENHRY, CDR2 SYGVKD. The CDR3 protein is CAIRDSQTQYF. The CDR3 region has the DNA TGTGCCATCAGGGACAGTCAGACCCAGTACTTC.

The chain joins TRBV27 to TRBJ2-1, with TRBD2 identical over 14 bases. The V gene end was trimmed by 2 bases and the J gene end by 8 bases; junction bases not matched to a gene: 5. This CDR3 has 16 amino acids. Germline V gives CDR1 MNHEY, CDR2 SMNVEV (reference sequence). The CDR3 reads CASSLGGTSGRHEQFF. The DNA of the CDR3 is TGTGCCAGCAGTTTAGGGGGGACTAGCGGGAGACATGAGCAGTTCTTC.

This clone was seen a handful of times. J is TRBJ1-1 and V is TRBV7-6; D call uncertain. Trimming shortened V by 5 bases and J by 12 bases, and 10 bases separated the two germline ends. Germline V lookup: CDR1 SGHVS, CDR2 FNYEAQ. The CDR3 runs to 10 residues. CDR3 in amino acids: CASSPNPPFF. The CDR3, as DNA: TGTGCCAGCAGCCCTAATCCCCCTTTCTTT.

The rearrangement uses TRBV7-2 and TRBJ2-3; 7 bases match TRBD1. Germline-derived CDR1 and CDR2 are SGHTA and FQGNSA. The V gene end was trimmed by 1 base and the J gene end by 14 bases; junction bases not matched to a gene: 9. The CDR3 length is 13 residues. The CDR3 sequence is CASSLVSRGLGYF. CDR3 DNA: TGTGCCAGCAGCTTAGTTAGCAGGGGGTTAGGGTATTTT.

DNA for the CDR3: TGCAGCGCAACGGGGGCATCGGGACAGGGGTACGAGCAGTACGTC. It yields the protein CSATGASGQGYEQYV. V usage is TRBV29-1 and J usage is TRBJ2-7; TRBD1 matches at 10 bases. V lost 7 bases and J lost 4; bases outside the gene matches: 13. The germline V gene encodes CDR1 SQVTM and CDR2 ANQGSEA. The CDR3 sequence is 15 residues long.

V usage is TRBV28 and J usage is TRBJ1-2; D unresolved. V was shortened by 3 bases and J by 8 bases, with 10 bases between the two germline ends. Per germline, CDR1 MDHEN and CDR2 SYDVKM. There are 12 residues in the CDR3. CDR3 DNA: TGTGCCAGCAGTTTGGGCCCCGAAGGCTACACCTTC. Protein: CASSLGPEGYTF.

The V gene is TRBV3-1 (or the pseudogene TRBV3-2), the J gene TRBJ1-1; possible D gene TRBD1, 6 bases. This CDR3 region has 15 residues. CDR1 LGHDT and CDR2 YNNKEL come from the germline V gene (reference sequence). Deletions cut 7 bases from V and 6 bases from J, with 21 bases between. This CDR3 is CASTSSGGRGAEAFF. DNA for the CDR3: TGTGCCAGCACCTCCTCGGGGGGCCGGGGCGCTGAAGCTTTCTTT.

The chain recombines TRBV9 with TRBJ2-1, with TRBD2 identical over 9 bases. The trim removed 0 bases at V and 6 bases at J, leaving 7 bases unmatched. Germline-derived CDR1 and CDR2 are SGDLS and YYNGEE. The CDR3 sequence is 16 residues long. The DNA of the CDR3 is TGTGCCAGCAGCGTAGCGGTGCGGGGGGGCATCAATGAGCAGTTCTTC. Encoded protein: CASSVAVRGGINEQFF.

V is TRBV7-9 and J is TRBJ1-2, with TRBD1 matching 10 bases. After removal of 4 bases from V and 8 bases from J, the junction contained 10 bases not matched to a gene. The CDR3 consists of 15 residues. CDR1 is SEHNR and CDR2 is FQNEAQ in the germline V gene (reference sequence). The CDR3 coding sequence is TGTGCCAGCAGCTCCTGGGACAGGGGTGCAAAAGGCTACACCTTC. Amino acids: CASSSWDRGAKGYTF.

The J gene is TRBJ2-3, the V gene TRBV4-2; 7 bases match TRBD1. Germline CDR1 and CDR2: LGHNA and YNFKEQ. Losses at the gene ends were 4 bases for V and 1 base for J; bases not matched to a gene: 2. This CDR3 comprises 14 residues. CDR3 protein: CASSPGTGTDTQYF. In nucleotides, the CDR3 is TGTGCCAGCAGCCCAGGGACAGGCACAGATACGCAGTATTTT.

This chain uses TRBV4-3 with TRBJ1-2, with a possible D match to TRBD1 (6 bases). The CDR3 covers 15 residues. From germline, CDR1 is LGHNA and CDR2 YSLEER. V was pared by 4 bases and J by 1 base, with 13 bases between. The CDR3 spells CASSPAGASNYGYTF. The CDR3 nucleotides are TGCGCCAGCAGCCCTGCGGGGGCGAGTAACTATGGCTACACCTTC.

The CDR3 loop is CASSQPDSYNEQFF. The CDR3 DNA follows: TGTGCCAGCAGCCAACCGGACAGCTACAATGAGCAGTTCTTC. The V gene is TRBV4-2, the J gene TRBJ2-1; weak D call: TRBD1 (6 bases). The V end was cut by 2 bases, the J end by 3 bases, with 8 bases between. The V gene's germline CDR1 is LGHNA and CDR2 YNFKEQ. The CDR3 totals 14 residues.

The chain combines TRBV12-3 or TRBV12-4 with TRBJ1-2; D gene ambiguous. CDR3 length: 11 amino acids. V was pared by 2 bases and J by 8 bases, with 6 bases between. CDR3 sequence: CASSLFKGYTF. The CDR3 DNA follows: TGTGCCAGCAGTTTATTCAAAGGCTACACCTTC.

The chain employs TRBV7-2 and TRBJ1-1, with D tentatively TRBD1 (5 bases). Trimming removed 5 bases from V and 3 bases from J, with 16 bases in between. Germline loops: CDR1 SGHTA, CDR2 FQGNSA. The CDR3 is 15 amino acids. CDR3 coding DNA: TGTGCCAGCAGCCCAAACGGGGGGGGGTACACTGAAGCTTTCTTT. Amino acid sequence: CASSPNGGGYTEAFF.

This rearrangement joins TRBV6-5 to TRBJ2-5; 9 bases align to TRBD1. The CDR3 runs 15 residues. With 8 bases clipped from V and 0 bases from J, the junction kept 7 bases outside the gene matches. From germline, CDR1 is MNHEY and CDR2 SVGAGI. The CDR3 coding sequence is TGTGCCAGCCCGGGGGGACAGGGTAACCAAGAGACCCAGTACTTC. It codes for CASPGGQGNQETQYF.

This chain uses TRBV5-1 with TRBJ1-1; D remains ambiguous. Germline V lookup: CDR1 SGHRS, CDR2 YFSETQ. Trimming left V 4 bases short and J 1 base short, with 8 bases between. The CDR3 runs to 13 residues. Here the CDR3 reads CASSPLPNTEAFF. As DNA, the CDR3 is TGCGCCAGCAGCCCCCTCCCGAACACTGAAGCTTTCTTT.

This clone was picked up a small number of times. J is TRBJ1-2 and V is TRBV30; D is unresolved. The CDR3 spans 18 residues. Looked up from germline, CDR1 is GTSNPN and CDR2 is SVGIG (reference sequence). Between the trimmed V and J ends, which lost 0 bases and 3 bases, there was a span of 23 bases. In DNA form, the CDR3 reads TGTGCCTGGAGTGTACTTAGGAGGGTAGAGGGTAAGGACTATGGCTACACCTTC. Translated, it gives CAWSVLRRVEGKDYGYTF.